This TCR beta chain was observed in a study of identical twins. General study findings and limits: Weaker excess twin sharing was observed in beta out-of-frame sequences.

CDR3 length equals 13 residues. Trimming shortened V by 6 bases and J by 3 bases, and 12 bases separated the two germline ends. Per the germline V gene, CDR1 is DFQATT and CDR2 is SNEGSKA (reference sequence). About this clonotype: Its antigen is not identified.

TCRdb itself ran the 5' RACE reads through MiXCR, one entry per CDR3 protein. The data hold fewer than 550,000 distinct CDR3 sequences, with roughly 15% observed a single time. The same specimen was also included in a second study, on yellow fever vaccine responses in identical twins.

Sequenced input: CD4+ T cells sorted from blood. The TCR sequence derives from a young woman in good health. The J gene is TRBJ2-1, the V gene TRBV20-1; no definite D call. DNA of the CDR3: TGCAGTGCCTCCCGTTTGGGCTACAATGAGCAGTTCTTC. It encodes CSASRLGYNEQFF.